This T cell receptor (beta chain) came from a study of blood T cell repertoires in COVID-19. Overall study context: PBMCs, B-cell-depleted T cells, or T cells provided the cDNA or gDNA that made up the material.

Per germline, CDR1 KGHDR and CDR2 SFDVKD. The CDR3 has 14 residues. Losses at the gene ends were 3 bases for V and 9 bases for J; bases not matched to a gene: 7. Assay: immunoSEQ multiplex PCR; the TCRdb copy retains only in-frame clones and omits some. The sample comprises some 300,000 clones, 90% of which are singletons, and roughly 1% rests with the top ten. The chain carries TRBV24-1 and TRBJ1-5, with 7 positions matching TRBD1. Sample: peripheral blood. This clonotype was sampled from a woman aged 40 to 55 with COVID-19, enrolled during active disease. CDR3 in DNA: TGTGCCACCAGTGATGGGGCAGGGGGTAGGCCCCAGCATTTT. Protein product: CATSDGAGGRPQHF.